One sample yielded the 6 T cell receptor beta chains listed below, sequenced in a study of CXCR3-negative and CXCR3-positive naive CD8 T cells. The study made its TRB cDNA libraries by 5' RACE, adding UMI labels. TCRdb reanalyzed the 5' RACE reads and collapses them to one entry per CDR3 protein, without DNA. The specimen's table records 40,000 to 45,000 distinct CDR3 sequences. The specimen sequenced was memory CD8+ T cells from blood. Receptors originate from a human donor in good health. Some clones in this sample may be carry-over from other donors' samples.

V usage is TRBV9 and J usage is TRBJ1-2; no DNA is available, so the TRBD1 call from TCRdb remains unchecked. This CDR3 is 13 amino acids long. Germline V gene sequence: CDR1 SGDLS, CDR2 YYNGEE. CDR3 amino acids: CASSVAGGDGYTF.

This CDR3 is CASSLTASEQYF. This sequence joins TRBV11-2 and TRBJ2-7. The CDR3 is made up of 12 amino acids. Germline V CDR1 and CDR2: SGHAT, FQNNGV.

This rearrangement joins TRBV4-2 to TRBJ2-1; TCRdb's D call, TRBD1, is unchecked because there is no DNA. This CDR3 spans 15 amino acids. The germline gives CDR1 LGHNA, CDR2 YNFKEQ. CDR3: CASSSYSGAGYEQFF.

The chain joins TRBV28 to TRBJ2-5; no DNA is available, so the TRBD2 call from TCRdb remains unchecked. From germline, CDR1 is MDHEN and CDR2 SYDVKM. The CDR3 is 13 amino acids. CDR3 sequence: CASRAGGQETQYF.

The chain has TRBV29-1 and TRBJ2-5; TCRdb designates TRBD1, a call that cannot be tested without DNA. Looked up from germline, CDR1 is SQVTM and CDR2 is ANQGSEA. The CDR3 totals 13 residues. The CDR3 region is CSVEQGIEETQYF.

The genes are TRBV12-3 or TRBV12-4 and TRBJ2-1. The CDR3 totals 13 residues. The CDR3 loop is CASSLLQRNEQFF.